These 10 T cell receptor beta chains originate from one sample sequenced in a study of blood T cells in healthy people across ages. Then a second PCR, running roughly 7 to 12 cycles, was carried out with a sample-barcoded 5' primer and a J-beta primer mix. TCRdb reprocessed the 5' RACE reads with MiXCR, giving one entry per CDR3 protein. The sample carries more than 700,000 distinct CDR3 sequences, around 50% recorded once. Sequenced sample: blood. The source of these receptors is a man older than 75 in good health.

The rearrangement links TRBV9 to TRBJ2-1; 7 positions agree with TRBD2. V shed 4 bases, J shed 6 bases, and the junction held 10 bases outside the gene matches. Per the germline V gene, CDR1 is SGDLS and CDR2 is YYNGEE. The CDR3 extends over 15 amino acids. As DNA, the CDR3 is TGTGCCAGCAGCACCCGGGACTATCGGCCCAATGAGCAGTTCTTC. It specifies CASSTRDYRPNEQFF.

There are a few counts of this clonotype. V usage is TRBV20-1 and J usage is TRBJ1-1; 7 nucleotides line up with TRBD1. With 6 bases clipped from V and 3 bases from J, the junction kept 7 bases outside the gene matches. This CDR3 region has 13 residues. Germline CDR1 and CDR2: DFQATT and SNEGSKA (reference sequence). CDR3 DNA: TGCAGTGCCTACAGGGGTAGGGACACTGAAGCTTTCTTT. It translates to CSAYRGRDTEAFF.

The sample holds a few counts of this clonotype. The chain carries TRBV5-5 and TRBJ2-5; D perhaps matches TRBD1 (6 bases). Germline CDR1 SGHKS, CDR2 YYEKEE (reference sequence). Trimming took 2 bases from V and 5 from J, leaving 13 bases between them. There are 14 residues in the CDR3. Here the CDR3 reads CASSLQGGMETQYF. The CDR3 DNA reads as TGTGCCAGCAGCTTACAGGGCGGTATGGAGACCCAGTACTTC. The full variable domain, its missing parts supplied by reference TRBV5-5 and TRBJ2-5, is DAGVTQSPTHLIKTRGQQVTLRCSPISGHKSVSWYQQVLGQGPQFIFQYYEKEERGRGNFPDRFSARQFPNYSSELNVNALLLGDSALYLCASSLQGGMETQYFGPGTRLLVL.

CDR3 in DNA: TGCAGCGCAGAGCCCCTAGCCCCCGGGGAGCTGTTTTTT. Translation gives CSAEPLAPGELFF. The chain uses TRBV29-1 and TRBJ2-2; TRBD2 might be the D (5 bases). V shed 7 bases and J shed 6 bases, with 15 bases lying between them. Germline V gene data show CDR1 as SQVTM and CDR2 as ANQGSEA. CDR3 length: 13 residues.

V gene TRBV11-2 combines with J gene TRBJ2-3; 11 positions match TRBD2. This CDR3 comprises 16 residues. Trimming took 3 bases from V and 2 from J; bases not matched to a gene: 4. Germline V lookup: CDR1 SGHAT, CDR2 FQNNGV. CDR3 amino acids: CASSFLAGGDTDTQYF. CDR3 bases: TGTGCCAGCAGCTTCCTAGCGGGAGGCGACACAGATACGCAGTATTTT.

In this sample, this clonotype turned up many times. V usage is TRBV20-1 and J usage is TRBJ2-3, with no clear D. CDR1 and CDR2 (germline): DFQATT, SNEGSKA (reference sequence). The CDR3 has 12 amino acids. Trimming removed 5 bases at V and 6 bases at J, with 12 bases between. CDR3 DNA: TGCAGTGCTCTCCCCGCCATGGATACGCAGTATTTT. Encoded protein: CSALPAMDTQYF.

The rearrangement joins TRBV6-1 to TRBJ2-1; 9 bases align to TRBD2. The CDR3 totals 16 residues. Germline loops: CDR1 MNHNS, CDR2 SASEGT. The V gene end was trimmed by 8 bases and the J gene end by 2 bases; junction bases not matched to a gene: 10. Written as DNA, the CDR3 is TGTGCCAGCCAGATGGGGCAGCGGGGGGCCTACAATGAGCAGTTCTTC. Translated, it gives CASQMGQRGAYNEQFF.

V gene TRBV28 combines with J gene TRBJ2-2; 15 bases match TRBD2. Germline V gene data show CDR1 as MDHEN and CDR2 as SYDVKM. This CDR3 has 19 residues. V lost 3 bases, J lost 5 bases, and 10 bases stayed unmatched. The CDR3 loop is CASSLPGTSGRPRTGELFF. In DNA form, the CDR3 reads TGTGCCAGCAGTTTGCCTGGGACTAGCGGGAGGCCGAGAACCGGGGAGCTGTTTTTT.

The V call is TRBV20-1, the J call TRBJ2-7; 11 positions agree with TRBD2. Trimming took 4 bases from V and 5 from J; bases not matched to a gene: 16. The germline gives CDR1 DFQATT, CDR2 SNEGSKA (reference sequence). The CDR3 covers 17 residues. The CDR3 protein is CSATVLAGGNRADEQYF. The DNA of the CDR3 is TGCAGTGCTACCGTGCTAGCGGGAGGTAACAGGGCGGACGAGCAGTACTTC.

V is TRBV2 and J is TRBJ2-5; D is perhaps TRBD2 (7 bases). Germline-derived CDR1 and CDR2 are SNHLY and FYNNEI. Trimming stripped 6 bases from V and 5 bases from J, with 13 bases between. CDR3 length: 13 residues. The CDR3 sequence: CASRPWGGETQYF. The CDR3 nucleotides read TGTGCCAGCAGGCCCTGGGGGGGCGAGACCCAGTACTTC.